Following are 23 T cell receptor beta chains from one sample sequenced in a study of blood T cells in healthy people across ages. A J-beta primer mix and a sample-barcoded 5' primer were used in a second PCR of roughly 7 to 12 cycles. A single record per CDR3 protein comes from TCRdb applying MiXCR to the 5' RACE reads. The repertoire has under 1 million distinct CDR3 sequences, around 45% of them found once; the top ten carry roughly 19%. The material sequenced was blood. Receptor source: a man in his fifties or sixties in good health.

The V gene is TRBV24-1, the J gene TRBJ2-5; 7 nucleotides agree with TRBD2. V lost 6 bases, J lost 4 bases, and 1 base stayed unmatched. The germline CDR1 and CDR2 sequences are KGHDR and SFDVKD. This CDR3 has 12 residues. The CDR3 protein is CATSSGGETQYF. CDR3 DNA sequence: TGTGCCACCAGTTCGGGGGGAGAGACCCAGTACTTC.

V gene TRBV5-1 combines with J gene TRBJ1-2; the D is unclear. The CDR3 is made up of 14 amino acids. Germline CDR1 reads SGHRS; CDR2 reads YFSETQ. Trimming removed 0 bases from V and 6 bases from J, with 12 bases in between. The CDR3 sequence: CASSLAGVGDGYTF. CDR3 in DNA: TGCGCCAGCAGCTTGGCCGGAGTAGGAGATGGCTACACCTTC. The whole variable domain, filled in from reference TRBV5-1 and TRBJ1-2, reads KAGVTQTPRYLIKTRGQQVTLSCSPISGHRSVSWYQQTPGQGLQFLFEYFSETQRNKGNFPGRFSGRQFSNSRSEMNVSTLELGDSALYLCASSLAGVGDGYTFGSGTRLTVV.

A note on this clonotype: One junction end does not reproduce the germline sequence, and a read error may be involved. V gene TRBV29-1 combines with J gene TRBJ2-2, with TRBD1 identical over 7 bases. The CDR3 totals 14 residues. CDR1 and CDR2 (germline): SQVTM, ANQGSEA. The CDR3 DNA sequence: TGCAGCGTTGGGGACAGCGTGGGCACCAGGGAGCTGTTTTTT. Its translation: CSVGDSVGTRELFF.

Notes on this clonotype: Relative to the germline gene, one junction end is altered; a read error may explain this. The rearrangement joins TRBV7-2 to TRBJ2-4; no reliable D call. With the DNA end fitting TRBJ2-5 better, the J assignment may be wrong. The V gene's germline CDR1 is SGHTA and CDR2 FQGNSA. The CDR3 loop spans 11 amino acids. The CDR3 is CAISLKETQYF. DNA of the CDR3: TGTGCCATCAGCCTCAAAGAGACCCAGTACTTC.

The chain is built from TRBV21-1 and TRBJ1-6; no DNA check was done on the table's D call, TRBD1. TRBV21-1 is a pseudogene locus. CDR3 length equals 19 residues. CDR3 sequence (DNA): TGTGCCAGCAGCATGGGCCGTTACCGTGACAGGAGATATAATTCACCCCTCCACTTT. It codes for CASSMGRYRDRRYNSPLHF.

The V and J genes are TRBV11-2 and TRBJ2-5; D uncertain. Gene TRBJ2-7 matches the end of the DNA better, so the J call may be wrong. Looked up from germline, CDR1 is SGHAT and CDR2 is FQNNGV. The CDR3 length is 13 residues. The CDR3 sequence is CASSRPLRYEQYF. In DNA, the CDR3 is TGTGCCAGCAGCCGGCCTCTCCGGTACGAGCAGTACTTC.

The gene calls are TRBV11-3 and TRBJ2-1, with TRBD1 identical over 11 bases. In germline, CDR1 is SGHNT, CDR2 YENEEA. The CDR3 sequence is 15 residues long. Trimming cost V 4 bases and J 7 bases; bases outside gene matches: 6. The chain's CDR3 is CASSWRGTGGNEQFF. The CDR3 DNA reads TGTGCCAGCAGCTGGAGAGGGACAGGGGGTAATGAGCAGTTCTTC.

This clonotype was seen more than once but under ten times. V is TRBV10-3 and J is TRBJ2-1; 8 positions agree with TRBD2. CDR1 is ENHRY and CDR2 is SYGVKD in the germline V gene. V lost 0 bases to trimming and J lost 9 bases; unmatched junction nucleotides: 7. This CDR3 has 15 residues. The CDR3 protein is CAISESPPAGVEQFF. The CDR3 nucleotides read TGTGCCATCAGTGAGTCTCCCCCAGCGGGGGTTGAGCAGTTCTTC.

The chain has TRBV7-2 and TRBJ2-1, with D unclear. Germline loops: CDR1 SGHTA, CDR2 FQGNSA. The CDR3 extends over 15 amino acids. V lost 4 bases and J lost 8, with 18 bases in between. The CDR3 region is CASSCSPVALDEQFF. The CDR3 DNA sequence: TGTGCCAGCAGCTGTTCCCCCGTAGCTCTCGATGAGCAGTTCTTC.

Of note for this clonotype: One end of the junction does not line up with germline, which may come from a read error. The V gene is TRBV18, the J gene TRBJ2-1, with D unclear. The CDR3 covers 15 residues. Germline CDR1 and CDR2: KGHSH and LQKENI. The CDR3 sequence: CASSPNNPSYNEQFF. In DNA form, the CDR3 reads TGTGCCAGCTCGCCAAATAACCCCTCCTACAACGAGCAGTTCTTC.

The V and J genes are TRBV20-1 and TRBJ2-3; a possible D gene is TRBD1 (5 bases). The CDR3 is 14 amino acids. CDR1 DFQATT and CDR2 SNEGSKA come from the germline V gene (reference sequence). Trimming stripped 3 bases from V and 3 bases from J, with 13 bases between. CDR3 sequence reads: CSASRLYRTDTQYF. The CDR3 DNA is TGCAGTGCTAGTCGGCTATACAGGACAGATACGCAGTATTTT.

The chain uses TRBV7-2 and TRBJ2-3; 8 bases are a match to TRBD2. V was clipped by 3 bases and J by 4 bases; unmatched bases: 12. This CDR3 has 17 residues. From germline, CDR1 is SGHTA and CDR2 FQGNSA. The CDR3 DNA reads TGTGCCAGCAGCTTTTCTTTTTCGGGGGGGCGCGCAGATACGCAGTATTTT. As protein: CASSFSFSGGRADTQYF.

This sequence joins TRBV5-1 and TRBJ2-5; D is unclear. V lost 3 bases to trimming and J lost 5 bases, with 17 bases between them. The CDR3 extends over 15 amino acids. Germline V gives CDR1 SGHRS, CDR2 YFSETQ. CDR3 nucleotides: TGCGCCAGCAGCTCCCGGTCTCCGGTCTCGGAGACCCAGTACTTC. It encodes CASSSRSPVSETQYF.

The chain employs TRBV7-6 and TRBJ1-4; D may be TRBD1 (5 bases). The V end was cut by 4 bases, the J end by 7 bases, with 13 bases between. This CDR3 is built from 14 residues. Germline-derived CDR1 and CDR2 are SGHVS and FNYEAQ. The DNA for the CDR3 is TGTGCCAGCAGCTCCCAGGGCTCTGGTGAAAAACTGTTTTTT. The encoded protein is CASSSQGSGEKLFF.

V is TRBV5-6 and J is TRBJ1-1; D gene uncertain. The CDR3 is 12 residues long. The germline CDR1 and CDR2 sequences are SGHDT and YYEEEE. Trimming took 0 bases from V and 4 from J, leaving 4 bases between them. As DNA, the CDR3 is TGTGCCAGCAGCTTGGGGCCCACTGAAGCTTTCTTT. Amino acids: CASSLGPTEAFF. Full variable domain (missing parts from reference TRBV5-6 and TRBJ1-1): DAGVTQSPTHLIKTRGQQVTLRCSPKSGHDTVSWYQQALGQGPQFIFQYYEEEERQRGNFPDRFSGHQFPNYSSELNVNALLLGDSALYLCASSLGPTEAFFGQGTRLTVV.

This clonotype has just a few counts. The chain couples TRBV12-3 or TRBV12-4 to TRBJ2-1; possible D gene TRBD2, 5 bases. V lost 7 bases and J 7 bases, leaving 20 bases between the germline ends. There are 15 residues in the CDR3. The DNA for the CDR3 is TGTGCCAGCACCGACCGGGCGGCAGGCGGGAATGAGCAGTTCTTC. This gives the protein CASTDRAAGGNEQFF.

The chain links TRBV19 to TRBJ2-4; tentatively, D is TRBD1 (6 bases). Germline CDR1 reads LNHDA; CDR2 reads SQIVND (reference sequence). The CDR3 is 14 amino acids. The V and J ends lost 5 bases and 11 bases respectively, with 19 bases between them. CDR3 region: CASSPPGGRGVQYF. The CDR3 DNA reads TGTGCCAGTAGTCCCCCCGGTGGCAGGGGAGTTCAGTACTTC.

This clonotype was counted many times. This chain links TRBV12-3 or TRBV12-4 with TRBJ2-7; D tentatively reads TRBD1 or TRBD2 (5 bases each). The V end lost 5 bases, the J end lost 3 bases, and 17 bases lay between the germline ends. This CDR3 spans 15 amino acids. The CDR3 region is CASSPFSGPNYEQYF. The CDR3, as DNA: TGTGCCAGCAGTCCATTTTCGGGACCAAACTACGAGCAGTACTTC.

This sequence joins TRBV4-3 and TRBJ2-4; D is unresolved. The CDR3 has 15 amino acids. Germline V CDR1 and CDR2: LGHNA, YSLEER. Trimming shortened V by 1 base and J by 3 bases, and 10 bases separated the two germline ends. The CDR3 coding sequence is TGCGCCAGCAGCCAAGCACTTCAGAGCAAAAACATTCAGTACTTC. This translates into CASSQALQSKNIQYF.

Here the CDR3 DNA reads TGTGCCAGCAGCTCGCAAACTAACAGGGGGTACCCCTACGAGCAGTACTTC. It encodes CASSSQTNRGYPYEQYF. The V gene is TRBV13, the J gene TRBJ2-7; the match to TRBD1 covers 8 bases. The CDR3 is 17 residues long. V trimming: 4 bases; J trimming: 2 bases; junction bases outside the gene matches: 13. CDR1 and CDR2 (germline): PRHDT, FYEKMQ (reference sequence).

This clonotype has more than one count but fewer than ten. The chain joins TRBV29-1 to TRBJ2-2; TRBD2 agrees at 7 bases. The CDR3 sequence is 14 residues long. Per the germline V gene, CDR1 is SQVTM and CDR2 is ANQGSEA. With V trimmed by 1 base and J by 3 bases, 2 bases remained unmatched. The CDR3 DNA reads as TGCAGCGTTGAAGGCCGGGGGGACACCGGGGAGCTGTTTTTT. It yields the protein CSVEGRGDTGELFF.

This clonotype was seen only a few times. V gene TRBV20-1 combines with J gene TRBJ2-7; no clear D. V was cut by 4 bases and J by 3 bases, with 10 bases left in between. CDR1 is DFQATT, CDR2 SNEGSKA, per germline (reference sequence). The CDR3 length is 12 residues. CDR3 coding DNA: TGCAGTGCTACCCCTTATAGCTACGAGCAGTACTTC. It encodes CSATPYSYEQYF.

This clonotype has a handful of counts. A much larger clone differs by one base, so this may be a read error. The chain has TRBV4-1 and TRBJ2-7; 9 bases are shared with TRBD2. The CDR3 spans 17 residues. Germline V gene data show CDR1 as MGHRA and CDR2 as YSYEKL. Losses at the gene ends were 1 base for V and 7 bases for J; bases not matched to a gene: 14. The CDR3 here is CASSQAFGGGAGNEQYF. The DNA of the CDR3 is TGCGCCAGCAGCCAAGCTTTTGGCGGGGGGGCCGGGAATGAGCAGTACTTC.